This record covers a single TCR beta chain. Its specificity is not known. At the Johns Hopkins FTIC core, DNA taken from cultured CD4+ T cells was sequenced by way of the Oncomine TCR Beta short-read assay. TCRdb re-called the PCR reads with MiXCR, one entry per CDR3 protein. This table has several thousand distinct CDR3 sequences, roughly 48% appearing once. This sample's treatment: roughly 11-day PBMC culture with coronavirus spike peptide pools or control peptides (ViraFEST assay). Pre-COVID-19 pandemic sampling (2011-2018) yielded the unexposed donor's CD4+ T cells. This entry is derived from a study of vaccination and CD4 T cells after COVID-19. The CDR3 consists of 16 residues. In germline, CDR1 is SGHRS, CDR2 YFSETQ. V gave up 0 bases and J gave up 5 bases; unmatched junction bases: 10.

This receptor was taken from a human donor in good health. The gene calls are TRBV5-1 and TRBJ1-1, with 7 positions matching TRBD1. Sequencing was done on a sample of CD4+ T cells from blood, cultured in vitro. The DNA of the CDR3 is TGCGCCAGCAGCTTGGCGGCAAAGTCAGGGGGGACTGAAGCTTTCTTT. As protein: CASSLAAKSGGTEAFF.